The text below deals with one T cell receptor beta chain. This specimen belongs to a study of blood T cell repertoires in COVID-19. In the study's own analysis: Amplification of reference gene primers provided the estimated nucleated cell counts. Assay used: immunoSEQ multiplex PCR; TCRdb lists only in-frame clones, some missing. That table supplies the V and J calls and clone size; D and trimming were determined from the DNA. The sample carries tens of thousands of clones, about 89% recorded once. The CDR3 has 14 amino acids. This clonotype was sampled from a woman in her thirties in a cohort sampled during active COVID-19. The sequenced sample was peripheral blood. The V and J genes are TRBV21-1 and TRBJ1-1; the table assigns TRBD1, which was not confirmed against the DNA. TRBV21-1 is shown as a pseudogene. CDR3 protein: CASIIHQGDTEAFF. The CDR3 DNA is TGTGCCAGCATCATCCACCAGGGGGACACTGAAGCTTTCTTT.